Listed below are T cell receptor beta chains from one sample, sequenced in a study of post-analysis software for immune sequencing data. TCRdb called the PCR reads again in MiXCR, with one record for every CDR3 protein. Here the sample spans over 300,000 distinct CDR3 sequences, less than 35% being singletons. The material sequenced was blood. The receptors were gathered from a girl under 18 with multiple sclerosis. Both conserved end residues are part of each CDR3. Each record gives: J gene, D gene, V gene, clone size, CDR3 DNA, CDR3 protein. The D gene is left open where the match is weak. Some rows mark clone size as missing; the rest say once, few, many or name a class of expanded clone.

TRBJ1-2	TRBD1	TRBV7-2	many	TGTGCCAGCAGCCTGGACAGGGGTGGTGGCTACACCTTC	CASSLDRGGGYTF
TRBJ1-1	TRBD1	TRBV5-1	.	TGCGCCAGCGGGGAGACAGGGGGCGTGGGCACTGAAGCTTTCTTT	CASGETGGVGTEAFF
TRBJ1-1	.	TRBV29-1	few	TGCAGCGTTGTGGCTGGACAGAACACTGAAGCTTTCTTT	CSVVAGQNTEAFF
TRBJ2-5	TRBD2	TRBV7-2	.	TGTGCCAGCAGCCCATTTTCGGGGAGGGTTGAGACCCAGTACTTC	CASSPFSGRVETQYF
TRBJ2-5	.	TRBV7-6	many	TGTGCCAGCAGCCGGAAACGGGGGACGGCTCAAGAGACCCAGTACTTC	CASSRKRGTAQETQYF
TRBJ2-5	TRBD2	TRBV2	.	TGTGCCAGCAGCGGGAGGGGTAAAGAGACCCAGTACTTC	CASSGRGKETQYF
TRBJ1-5	.	TRBV5-1	.	TGCGCCAGCAGCTTGGATACAGGGCTTCAGCCCCAGCATTTT	CASSLDTGLQPQHF
TRBJ2-1	TRBD1	TRBV6-2/TRBV6-3	.	TGTGCCACCCAGACAGGGTACAATGAGCAGTTCTTC	CATQTGYNEQFF
TRBJ1-1	.	TRBV12-3/TRBV12-4	.	TGTGCCAGCACCCGCGGAGGGAACCGCGGGAAAGCTTTCTTT	CASTRGGNRGKAFF
TRBJ2-3	TRBD1	TRBV29-1	few	TGCAGCGTTGAACATACTCCAGACCCCAGGGGGAGTCACACAGATACGCAGTATTTT	CSVEHTPDPRGSHTDTQYF
TRBJ2-3	.	TRBV29-1	.	TGCAGCGTTGAGAGGTACAGTACAGATACGCAGTATTTT	CSVERYSTDTQYF
TRBJ2-1	.	TRBV10-2	.	TGCGCCAGCAGTGACCTGGACGGACTATCCGGTTACAATGAGCAGTTCTTC	CASSDLDGLSGYNEQFF
TRBJ2-5	.	TRBV5-1	few	TGCGCCAGCAGAGGTGTCTATAGGCTTGGGCAAGAGACCCAGTACTTC	CASRGVYRLGQETQYF
TRBJ2-7	.	TRBV7-2	.	TGTGCCAGCAGCCCGGGGATACGGACCTACGAGCAGTACTTC	CASSPGIRTYEQYF
TRBJ1-2	.	TRBV20-1	.	TGCAGTGCCGTAGGCGGGACCTATGGCTACACCTTC	CSAVGGTYGYTF
TRBJ2-7	.	TRBV5-1	few	TGCGCCAGCAGAGGGGTCAACGAGCAGTACTTC	CASRGVNEQYF
TRBJ2-7	.	TRBV20-1	many	TGCAGTGCCCGCCAGGCCAAGGGGATTTACGAGCAGTACTTC	CSARQAKGIYEQYF
TRBJ1-6	.	TRBV7-9	.	TGTGCCAGCAGCCCGGACAGCCTCTATAATTCACCCCTCCACTTT	CASSPDSLYNSPLHF
TRBJ2-5	.	TRBV27	.	TGTGCCAGCAGTCTATCCCCCAGGACGGATCAAGAGACCCAGTACTTC	CASSLSPRTDQETQYF
TRBJ1-1	.	TRBV21-1	once	TGTGCCAGCAGCACGGGGAACTTGAACACTGAAGCTTTCTTT	CASSTGNLNTEAFF
TRBJ2-7	TRBD2	TRBV6-5	few	TGTGCCAGCAGTTACTCGGCTAGCGGGGTGGACTCCTACGAGCAGTACTTC	CASSYSASGVDSYEQYF
TRBJ2-7	.	TRBV7-8	few	TGTGCCAGCAGCCCAACCGGAACCTGGATCAACGAGCAGTACTTC	CASSPTGTWINEQYF
TRBJ1-2	TRBD1	TRBV12-3/TRBV12-4	few	TGTGCCAGCAGTTTTACGACAGGGAATTATGGCTACACCTTC	CASSFTTGNYGYTF
TRBJ2-3	TRBD2	TRBV28	few	TGTGCCAGCAGTCGACCGGGACTAGCGGGGGGAGGGGGGACAGATACGCAGTATTTT	CASSRPGLAGGGGTDTQYF
TRBJ2-3	.	TRBV13	.	TGTGCCAGCAGTTCCAACCTGGGGCCCACAGATACGCAGTATTTT	CASSSNLGPTDTQYF
TRBJ2-5	.	TRBV7-2	.	TGTGCCAGCAGCCCACGACATTACGGGGAGGAGACCCAGTACTTC	CASSPRHYGEETQYF
TRBJ2-3	TRBD1	TRBV7-9	few	TGTGCCAGCAGCTGGGGACAGGGTTCTGGCACAGATACGCAGTATTTT	CASSWGQGSGTDTQYF
TRBJ2-7	TRBD2	TRBV20-1	.	TGCAGTGCTAGAGTCCTGACTAGCGGGCCCTCCTACGAGCAGTACTTC	CSARVLTSGPSYEQYF
TRBJ1-5	.	TRBV9	.	TGTGCCAGCAGCGTTATGGGGGGCAAGCATTTT	CASSVMGGKHF
TRBJ2-7	.	TRBV5-1	.	TGCGCCAGCAGCTCGGACAGTGTCACCTACGAGCAGTACTTC	CASSSDSVTYEQYF
TRBJ2-3	.	TRBV27	few	TGTGCCAGCAGTTTAGTGGACAGCGGGGGCACAGATACGCAGTATTTT	CASSLVDSGGTDTQYF
TRBJ1-5	TRBD1	TRBV20-1	.	TGCAGTGCTAGTAAGGGACAGCTTTATAATAGCAATCAGCCCCAGCATTTT	CSASKGQLYNSNQPQHF
TRBJ2-3	.	TRBV4-3	.	TGCGCCAGCAGCCAAGATATTGCCCCCCCGGATACGCAGTATTTT	CASSQDIAPPDTQYF
TRBJ1-1	.	TRBV6-1	.	TGTGCCAGCGGCAATGGGGGTTTCGAAGCTTTCTTT	CASGNGGFEAFF
TRBJ2-7	.	TRBV15	.	TGTGCCACCAGCAGAGGCGAGTCGACGGCGTCTCAATACGAGCAGTACTTC	CATSRGESTASQYEQYF
TRBJ2-3	.	TRBV5-1	many	TGCGCCAGCAGCTTGAATGGACCTAGCACAGATACGCAGTATTTT	CASSLNGPSTDTQYF
TRBJ1-1	.	TRBV6-1	.	TGTGCCAGCAGTGAACAGGCCTTAGGAGCTTTCTTT	CASSEQALGAFF
TRBJ2-5	.	TRBV19	.	TGTGCCAGTAGTATCGGCGGGGCAATACAAGAGACCCAGTACTTC	CASSIGGAIQETQYF
TRBJ2-4	.	TRBV7-9	.	TGTGCCAGCAGCTTAGAATGGCAAGACATTCAGTACTTC	CASSLEWQDIQYF